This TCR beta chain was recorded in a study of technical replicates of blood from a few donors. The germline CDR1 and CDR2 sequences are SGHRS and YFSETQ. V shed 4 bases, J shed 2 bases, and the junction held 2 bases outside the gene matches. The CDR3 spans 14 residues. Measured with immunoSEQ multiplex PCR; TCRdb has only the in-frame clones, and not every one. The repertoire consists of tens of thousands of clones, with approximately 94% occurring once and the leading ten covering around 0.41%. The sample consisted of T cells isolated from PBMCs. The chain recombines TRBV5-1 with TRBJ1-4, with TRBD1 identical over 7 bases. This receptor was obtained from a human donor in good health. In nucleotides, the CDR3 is TGCGCCAGCAGCCCAGGGGGGACTAATGAAAAACTGTTTTTT. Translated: CASSPGGTNEKLFF.